These 15 T cell receptor beta chains originate from one sample sequenced in a study of T cell responses to AZD1222 COVID-19 vaccine. TCRdb's table, derived via immunoSEQ multiplex PCR, lists solely in-frame clones and lacks some. The sample carries roughly 70,000 clones, 85% recorded once. Material: peripheral blood, obtained on day 0 of AZD1222 vaccination. These TCRs come from an adult in good health.

V and J are TRBV28 and TRBJ1-2, with a weak D call TRBD1 (6 bases). CDR1 and CDR2 from the germline V gene are MDHEN and SYDVKM. This CDR3 has 12 residues. The V and J ends lost 6 bases and 5 bases respectively, with 10 bases between them. CDR3 nucleotides: TGTGCCAGCAGCCCGGACAGATATGGCTACACCTTC. Translation gives CASSPDRYGYTF.

With respect to this clone: The junction departs from the called germline gene at one end, perhaps through a read error. The J gene is TRBJ2-7, the V gene TRBV11-2; 12 positions agree with TRBD1. This CDR3 has 12 residues. Germline V gene lookup returns CDR1 SGHAT and CDR2 FQNNGV. The CDR3 coding sequence is TGTGCCAGCAGCTTAACGGGACAGGGGGCGCAATTC. It encodes CASSLTGQGAQF.

A few counts support this clone. This chain connects TRBV4-1 to TRBJ1-2; D is undetermined. Germline CDR1 is MGHRA and CDR2 is YSYEKL. The CDR3 extends over 14 amino acids. Trimming stripped 1 base from V and 1 base from J, with 7 bases between. In nucleotides, the CDR3 is TGCGCCAGCAGCCAAGTTTGGGATAACTATGGCTACACCTTC. This codes for CASSQVWDNYGYTF.

This chain uses TRBV24-1 with TRBJ2-1, with 10 bases matching TRBD2. Trimming took 4 bases from V and 4 from J; bases not matched to a gene: 6. Germline V gene lookup returns CDR1 KGHDR and CDR2 SFDVKD. CDR3 length: 16 residues. CDR3 DNA sequence: TGTGCCACCAGTGACACCGGGACTAGCGCATACAATGAGCAGTTCTTC. Translation: CATSDTGTSAYNEQFF.

The chain employs TRBV9 and TRBJ2-3; 7 nucleotides agree with TRBD2. Germline V gene lookup returns CDR1 SGDLS and CDR2 YYNGEE. CDR3 length: 15 amino acids. Trimming at V came to 0 bases and at J to 6 bases, leaving 7 bases not matched to a gene. CDR3 nucleotides: TGTGCCAGCAGCGTAGGAGGCGGGAGTGGCGATACGCAGTATTTT. Amino acids: CASSVGGGSGDTQYF.

J is TRBJ1-5 and V is TRBV19; D gene ambiguous. Germline values: CDR1 LNHDA, CDR2 SQIVND (reference sequence). This CDR3 is built from 15 residues. The V gene lost 2 bases and the J gene lost 6 bases, with 14 bases spanning the gap. The DNA for the CDR3 is TGTGCCAGTAGTATAAGTATGAGACGTAGTCAGCCCCAGCATTTT. It yields the protein CASSISMRRSQPQHF.

The J gene is TRBJ2-1, the V gene TRBV21-1; the D call in the table, TRBD1, was not verified against the DNA. TRBV21-1 represents a pseudogene. This CDR3 has 18 residues. As DNA, the CDR3 is TGTGCCAGCAGCTGGACAGGGGGCCTTACGAGCTCCTACAATGAGCAGTTCTTC. Amino acid sequence: CASSWTGGLTSSYNEQFF.

This clone was counted only a few times. This chain uses TRBV18 with TRBJ2-7; TRBD1 agrees at 12 bases. The V and J ends lost 4 bases and 4 bases, in that order; junction bases with no gene match: 8. The germline V gene encodes CDR1 KGHSH and CDR2 LQKENI. This CDR3 spans 16 amino acids. CDR3 bases: TGTGCCAGCTCACAGGGGACAGGGGGCGCTCGGTACGAGCAGTACTTC. The encoded protein is CASSQGTGGARYEQYF.

The chain couples TRBV7-9 to TRBJ2-7; D is perhaps TRBD1 or TRBD2 (5 bases each). Trimming removed 5 bases from V and 4 bases from J, with 12 bases in between. The CDR3 covers 13 residues. Germline assignment: CDR1 SEHNR and CDR2 FQNEAQ (reference sequence). The CDR3 reads CASSPGTGYEQYF. Written as DNA, the CDR3 is TGTGCCAGCAGCCCCGGGACCGGTTACGAGCAGTACTTC.

The chain uses TRBV5-5 and TRBJ2-7; no reliable D call. V lost 4 bases and J 0 bases, leaving 5 bases between the germline ends. Looked up from germline, CDR1 is SGHKS and CDR2 is YYEKEE (reference sequence). This CDR3 spans 12 amino acids. In DNA, the CDR3 is TGTGCCAGCAGCGTCGTCTCCTACGAGCAGTACTTC. This sequence encodes CASSVVSYEQYF.

A word on this clone: This sample also contains other DNA sequences that code for the same CDR3. The chain joins TRBV11-3 to TRBJ1-3; the D gene is possibly TRBD1 (5 bases). Germline V lookup: CDR1 SGHNT, CDR2 YENEEA. Trimming pared 5 bases from V and 2 bases from J, leaving 13 bases between. The CDR3 length is 15 residues. This CDR3 is CASSPGQGPGNTIYF. DNA for the CDR3: TGTGCCAGCAGCCCTGGGCAGGGACCTGGAAACACCATATATTTT.

The rearrangement uses TRBV18 and TRBJ1-4, with D possibly matching TRBD1 (5 bases). Germline CDR1 KGHSH, CDR2 LQKENI. V shed 4 bases and J shed 8 bases, with 8 bases lying between them. The CDR3 length is 12 residues. The CDR3 is CASSQGREKLFF. The CDR3 nucleotides read TGTGCCAGCTCACAGGGGAGAGAAAAACTGTTTTTT.

This sequence joins TRBV6-5 and TRBJ1-1; TRBD1 matches at 7 bases. The trim removed 6 bases at V and 4 bases at J, leaving 11 bases unmatched. Germline V gives CDR1 MNHEY, CDR2 SVGAGI. This CDR3 region has 15 residues. In DNA form, the CDR3 reads TGTGCCAGCAGAAACCCCAGGGGGGGCGGCACTGAAGCTTTCTTT. Its translation is CASRNPRGGGTEAFF.

The chain uses TRBV2 and TRBJ1-2, with TRBD1 identical over 7 bases. From germline, CDR1 is SNHLY and CDR2 FYNNEI. The junction had 13 bases not matched to a gene; V was cut back by 5 bases and J by 7 bases. The CDR3 consists of 15 residues. CDR3 protein: CASSRDDRAGGGYTF. CDR3 nucleotide sequence: TGTGCCAGCAGTAGGGATGACAGGGCGGGAGGTGGCTACACCTTC.

In this sample, this clone turned up once. The chain joins TRBV11-3 to TRBJ2-3, with D possibly matching TRBD2 (7 bases). Germline-derived CDR1 and CDR2 are SGHNT and YENEEA. The CDR3 loop spans 18 amino acids. Trimming removed 5 bases from V and 4 bases from J, with 25 bases in between. The CDR3 nucleotides read TGTGCCAGCAGCAACCCGAGCGAGGGGGGGCGCGTATCAGATACGCAGTATTTT. Translated, it gives CASSNPSEGGRVSDTQYF.